Listed below are T cell receptor beta chains from one sample, sequenced in a study of breast tumors, draining lymph nodes, adjacent tissues. TCRdb itself ran the multiplex PCR reads through MiXCR, one entry per CDR3 protein. The table lists about 180,000 distinct CDR3 sequences, 30% to 35% of them singletons. Sequenced input: axillary lymph node tissue. The source of these receptors is a female donor with breast cancer. Some clones in this sample may be carry-over from other donors' samples. The conserved cysteine and the conserved F or W are not part of the CDR3 here. The order of the fields is V gene, clone size, CDR3 protein. Rows may omit the clone size; those that give it use once, few, many or a size class.

V: TRBV5-4
size: NA
CDR3: ASSLELAGGVGNTGELF

V: TRBV7-2
size: NA
CDR3: ASSFFPDGAYEQY

V: TRBV20-1
size: many
CDR3: SAPDTASTDTQY

V: TRBV5-6
size: NA
CDR3: ASSLGATGPETQY

V: TRBV27
size: many
CDR3: ASSSWTSVDEQY

V: TRBV7-9
size: many
CDR3: ASRLGLGTDTQY

V: TRBV11-3
size: few
CDR3: ASSLDSGTEAF

V: TRBV18
size: many
CDR3: ASSPWTDTYEQY

V: TRBV7-2
size: many
CDR3: ASSLFENGEQY

V: TRBV12-3/TRBV12-4
size: many
CDR3: ASSPEVRANYGYT

V: TRBV12-3/TRBV12-4
size: many
CDR3: ASSPNRETQY

V: TRBV20-1
size: NA
CDR3: SARGTGTSYEQY